This entry is about one T cell receptor (beta chain). Authors' data handling: Counts of nucleated cells, estimated from reference gene primer amplification, were obtained. Using immunoSEQ multiplex PCR, the repertoire was profiled, and TCRdb retains in-frame clones only, with some absent. Clone size and V and J calls were adopted from that table, with D and trimming inferred from the DNA. This repertoire shows approximately 110,000 clones, around 88% found once; its top ten account for 0.88%. This CDR3 comprises 15 residues. The V segment lost 5 bases and the J segment 1 base; nucleotides outside the gene matches: 6. Per the germline V gene, CDR1 is SGHKS and CDR2 is YYEKEE (reference sequence). These data come from a study of blood T cell repertoires in COVID-19. Study at large: The United States, Italy and Spain supplied acute and convalescent COVID-19 samples. Nucleic acid was either cDNA or gDNA, and it came from T cells, B-cell-depleted T cells, or PBMCs.

V gene TRBV5-5 combines with J gene TRBJ2-7; TRBD1 matches 10 bases. The receptor comes from a woman in her fifties or sixties with active or convalescent COVID-19. Sequencing was performed on peripheral blood. CDR3: CASRDDRGLSYEQYF. The CDR3 region has the DNA TGTGCCAGCAGAGATGACAGGGGGCTATCCTACGAGCAGTACTTC. The complete variable domain, with remaining parts taken from reference TRBV5-5 and TRBJ2-7, reads DAGVTQSPTHLIKTRGQQVTLRCSPISGHKSVSWYQQVLGQGPQFIFQYYEKEERGRGNFPDRFSARQFPNYSSELNVNALLLGDSALYLCASRDDRGLSYEQYFGPGTRLTVT.